The 3 T cell receptor beta chains below all came from one sample that was sequenced in a study of breast tumors, draining lymph nodes, adjacent tissues. Axillary draining lymph nodes of breast cancer patients supplied the node samples. TCRdb called the multiplex PCR reads again in MiXCR, with one record for every CDR3 protein. The data contain 150,000 to 200,000 distinct CDR3 sequences, about 30% of them singletons. Material for sequencing was axillary lymph node tissue. These receptors were obtained from a female donor with breast cancer. Some clones in this sample may be carry-over from other donors' samples.

At least ten counts were recorded for this clonotype. The chain carries TRBV3-1 and TRBJ2-7; D gene uncertain. The germline V and J ends were trimmed by 5 bases and 4 bases, with 9 bases remaining between them. The CDR3 totals 12 residues. Germline V lookup: CDR1 LGHDT, CDR2 YNNKEL (reference sequence). The CDR3 loop reads CASSAGLYEQYF. DNA for the CDR3: TGTGCCAGCAGCGCCGGTTTGTACGAGCAGTACTTC.

The J gene is TRBJ1-2, the V gene TRBV12-3 or TRBV12-4; tentative D call: TRBD1 (5 bases). The CDR3 contains 14 residues. V dropped 4 bases and J dropped 8 bases, with 17 bases sitting between them. In DNA form, the CDR3 reads TGTGCCAGCAGTTCCCCCGGGACTGAGGAGGGCTACACCTTC. This sequence encodes CASSSPGTEEGYTF.

The sample holds a few counts of this clonotype. The CDR3 protein is CSASGSRNTGELFF. The CDR3 DNA is TGCAGTGCTAGCGGGAGTAGGAACACCGGGGAGCTGTTTTTT. The chain employs TRBV20-1 and TRBJ2-2, with D possibly TRBD2 on 6 matching bases. The ends were cut back, 3 bases at V and 1 base at J, with 9 bases in the middle. This CDR3 is built from 14 residues. Germline V gene sequence: CDR1 DFQATT, CDR2 SNEGSKA (reference sequence).